This is a list of T cell receptor beta chains from one sample in a study of blood T cell repertoires in COVID-19. The table came from immunoSEQ multiplex PCR; TCRdb's copy has only in-frame clones and leaves some out. The data contain about 280,000 clones, 85% to 90% of them seen just once; the ten biggest clones take up roughly 14%. Source material: peripheral blood. The receptors here all came from a human donor in a cohort sampled during active COVID-19. The CDR3 runs from the conserved cysteine through the conserved F or W. The order of the fields is V gene, D gene, clone size, J gene, CDR3 protein, CDR3 DNA. A D gene is named only where the DNA matches it firmly. The size entry is marked missing in some rows and otherwise reads once, few, many or a size class.

v_call: TRBV28
d_call: .
clone_size: .
j_call: TRBJ2-4
cdr3_aa: CASTSRAIQYF
cdr3_nt: TGTGCCAGCACCTCCAGGGCCATTCAGTACTTC

v_call: TRBV7-9
d_call: .
clone_size: .
j_call: TRBJ2-7
cdr3_aa: CASSLFPNYEQYF
cdr3_nt: TGTGCCAGCAGCTTATTTCCAAACTACGAGCAGTACTTC

v_call: TRBV14
d_call: .
clone_size: .
j_call: TRBJ2-1
cdr3_aa: CASSPIGGNNNEQFF
cdr3_nt: TGTGCCAGCAGCCCTATCGGCGGGAACAACAATGAGCAGTTCTTC

v_call: TRBV14
d_call: TRBD2
clone_size: .
j_call: TRBJ2-1
cdr3_aa: CASSQRTSGSLEQFF
cdr3_nt: TGTGCCAGCAGCCAAAGGACTAGCGGGAGCCTTGAGCAGTTCTTC

v_call: TRBV5-8
d_call: TRBD1
clone_size: .
j_call: TRBJ1-1
cdr3_aa: CASSLVGGQGARENTEAFF
cdr3_nt: TGTGCCAGCAGCTTGGTAGGTGGACAGGGGGCGCGGGAAAACACTGAAGCTTTCTTT

v_call: TRBV20-1
d_call: TRBD2
clone_size: .
j_call: TRBJ2-3
cdr3_aa: CSASPSGSATDTQYF
cdr3_nt: TGCAGTGCTAGTCCCAGCGGGAGCGCCACAGATACGCAGTATTTT

v_call: TRBV18
d_call: .
clone_size: once
j_call: TRBJ2-6
cdr3_aa: CASSPLGQISGANVLTF
cdr3_nt: TGTGCCAGCTCACCCTTAGGACAGATCTCTGGGGCCAACGTCCTGACTTTC

v_call: TRBV19
d_call: TRBD2
clone_size: once
j_call: TRBJ2-2
cdr3_aa: CASEGLAGAGSTGELFF
cdr3_nt: TGTGCCAGTGAGGGACTAGCGGGAGCGGGGTCCACCGGGGAGCTGTTTTTT

v_call: TRBV7-9
d_call: .
clone_size: once
j_call: TRBJ2-7
cdr3_aa: CASSLTGDSSYEQYF
cdr3_nt: TGTGCCAGCAGCTTAACAGGGGACTCCTCCTACGAGCAGTACTTC

v_call: TRBV6-1
d_call: TRBD1
clone_size: once
j_call: TRBJ1-5
cdr3_aa: CASREREDRANQPQHF
cdr3_nt: TGTGCCAGCAGAGAACGGGAGGACAGGGCTAATCAGCCCCAGCATTTT

v_call: TRBV7-9
d_call: TRBD2
clone_size: .
j_call: TRBJ2-1
cdr3_aa: CASSLREGPYNEQFF
cdr3_nt: TGTGCCAGCAGCTTACGGGAGGGCCCCTACAATGAGCAGTTCTTC

v_call: TRBV29-1
d_call: .
clone_size: .
j_call: TRBJ1-1
cdr3_aa: CSVEDAGLATEAFF
cdr3_nt: TGCAGCGTTGAAGATGCGGGGTTGGCCACTGAAGCTTTCTTT

v_call: TRBV2
d_call: TRBD2
clone_size: .
j_call: TRBJ2-1
cdr3_aa: CASSDQTSKFF
cdr3_nt: TGTGCCAGCAGCGATCAGACTAGCAAGTTCTTC

v_call: TRBV6-2/TRBV6-3
d_call: .
clone_size: .
j_call: TRBJ2-5
cdr3_aa: CASSYSSREGGGETQYF
cdr3_nt: TGTGCCAGCAGTTACTCTTCAAGGGAGGGAGGGGGAGAGACCCAGTACTTC

v_call: TRBV6-5
d_call: TRBD2
clone_size: .
j_call: TRBJ2-7
cdr3_aa: CASTGGYEQYF
cdr3_nt: TGTGCCAGCACGGGGGGCTACGAGCAGTACTTC

v_call: TRBV5-6
d_call: .
clone_size: .
j_call: TRBJ2-5
cdr3_aa: CASSFGKVQETQYF
cdr3_nt: TGTGCCAGCAGCTTCGGGAAAGTTCAAGAGACCCAGTACTTC

v_call: TRBV30
d_call: TRBD1
clone_size: .
j_call: TRBJ1-6
cdr3_aa: CAYQGGTGNSALHF
cdr3_nt: TGTGCCTACCAGGGTGGGACAGGGAATTCGGCCCTCCACTTT

v_call: TRBV6-6
d_call: .
clone_size: .
j_call: TRBJ1-5
cdr3_aa: CASSPGYNQPQHF
cdr3_nt: TGTGCCAGCAGCCCGGGGTACAATCAGCCCCAGCATTTT

v_call: TRBV7-9
d_call: TRBD1
clone_size: .
j_call: TRBJ2-7
cdr3_aa: CASSLLGTDEQYF
cdr3_nt: TGTGCCAGCAGCTTACTGGGGACAGACGAGCAGTACTTC

v_call: TRBV4-1
d_call: TRBD1
clone_size: few
j_call: TRBJ1-2
cdr3_aa: CASSQDGTGGALTGYTF
cdr3_nt: TGCGCCAGCAGCCAAGACGGGACAGGCGGAGCATTAACCGGCTACACCTTC

v_call: TRBV2
d_call: TRBD1
clone_size: .
j_call: TRBJ2-5
cdr3_aa: CASTPDREETQYF
cdr3_nt: TGTGCCAGCACCCCGGACAGGGAAGAGACCCAGTACTTC

v_call: TRBV6-5
d_call: TRBD1
clone_size: .
j_call: TRBJ1-1
cdr3_aa: CASRYSKTGGDGFF
cdr3_nt: TGTGCCAGCAGATACAGTAAAACAGGGGGCGATGGTTTCTTT

v_call: TRBV29-1
d_call: TRBD1
clone_size: .
j_call: TRBJ1-1
cdr3_aa: CSVSYDRASEAFF
cdr3_nt: TGCAGCGTTAGCTATGACAGGGCGTCGGAGGCTTTCTTT

v_call: TRBV5-6
d_call: TRBD1
clone_size: few
j_call: TRBJ1-1
cdr3_aa: CASSSGTGAFF
cdr3_nt: TGTGCCAGCAGCTCCGGGACAGGAGCTTTCTTT

v_call: TRBV11-3
d_call: TRBD2
clone_size: .
j_call: TRBJ2-1
cdr3_aa: CASSRGSGSYNEQFF
cdr3_nt: TGTGCCAGCAGCCGCGGTAGCGGGTCCTACAATGAGCAGTTCTTC

v_call: TRBV6-5
d_call: TRBD2
clone_size: .
j_call: TRBJ2-1
cdr3_aa: CATGTSGSYEQFF
cdr3_nt: TGTGCCACCGGGACTAGCGGGAGTTATGAGCAGTTCTTC

v_call: TRBV19
d_call: TRBD2
clone_size: .
j_call: TRBJ2-1
cdr3_aa: CASSIQPSGSYNEQFF
cdr3_nt: TGTGCCAGTAGTATTCAACCTAGCGGTTCGTACAATGAGCAGTTCTTC

v_call: TRBV4-3
d_call: TRBD2
clone_size: .
j_call: TRBJ2-1
cdr3_aa: CASSQDRASGKQFF
cdr3_nt: TGCGCCAGCAGCCAAGATAGGGCTAGCGGTAAGCAGTTCTTC

v_call: TRBV29-1
d_call: TRBD1
clone_size: few
j_call: TRBJ2-6
cdr3_aa: CSVEDRVPSGANVLTF
cdr3_nt: TGCAGCGTGGAGGACAGGGTACCGTCTGGGGCCAACGTCCTGACTTTC

v_call: TRBV9
d_call: TRBD2
clone_size: .
j_call: TRBJ2-1
cdr3_aa: CASSQSGSSYNEQFF
cdr3_nt: TGTGCCAGCAGCCAAAGCGGGAGCTCCTACAATGAGCAGTTCTTC

v_call: TRBV19
d_call: TRBD1
clone_size: once
j_call: TRBJ2-1
cdr3_aa: CATEPRQGYNEQFF
cdr3_nt: TGTGCCACCGAACCTAGACAGGGTTACAATGAGCAGTTCTTC

v_call: TRBV10-1
d_call: .
clone_size: .
j_call: TRBJ2-3
cdr3_aa: CASSESKRGWDTQYF
cdr3_nt: TGCGCCAGCAGTGAGTCGAAACGGGGGTGGGATACGCAGTATTTT

v_call: TRBV28
d_call: .
clone_size: .
j_call: TRBJ1-3
cdr3_aa: CASSLKLFSGNTIYF
cdr3_nt: TGTGCCAGCAGTTTAAAATTATTCTCTGGAAACACCATATATTTT

v_call: TRBV27
d_call: .
clone_size: few
j_call: TRBJ1-5
cdr3_aa: CASSPLGGSRFQPQHF
cdr3_nt: TGTGCCAGCAGTCCCCTTGGGGGGTCGAGATTTCAGCCCCAGCATTTT

v_call: TRBV7-9
d_call: .
clone_size: .
j_call: TRBJ2-1
cdr3_aa: CARTEGGDEQFF
cdr3_nt: TGTGCCAGGACGGAAGGAGGCGATGAGCAGTTCTTC

v_call: TRBV25-1
d_call: TRBD1
clone_size: .
j_call: TRBJ1-1
cdr3_aa: CASNSPGQKEAFF
cdr3_nt: TGTGCCAGCAATAGTCCGGGACAGAAGGAAGCTTTCTTT

v_call: TRBV7-2
d_call: .
clone_size: .
j_call: TRBJ1-2
cdr3_aa: CASSLVSLTSGYGYTF
cdr3_nt: TGTGCCAGCAGCTTAGTGTCCCTCACCTCCGGCTATGGCTACACCTTC

v_call: TRBV12-5
d_call: TRBD2
clone_size: few
j_call: TRBJ2-1
cdr3_aa: CASGFSLIKAGSHNEQFF
cdr3_nt: TGTGCTAGTGGTTTTTCTCTAATTAAAGCGGGGTCGCACAATGAGCAGTTCTTC

v_call: TRBV3-1/TRBV3-2
d_call: .
clone_size: few
j_call: TRBJ1-6
cdr3_aa: CASSQELNNSPLHF
cdr3_nt: TGTGCCAGCAGCCAAGAACTAAATAATTCACCCCTCCACTTT

v_call: TRBV19
d_call: .
clone_size: .
j_call: TRBJ2-1
cdr3_aa: CASSIPFNEQFF
cdr3_nt: TGTGCCAGTAGTATCCCCTTCAATGAGCAGTTCTTC

v_call: TRBV6-5
d_call: .
clone_size: .
j_call: TRBJ1-1
cdr3_aa: CASSRSQLSTEAFF
cdr3_nt: TGTGCCAGCAGCCGTTCACAGCTTAGTACTGAAGCTTTCTTT

v_call: TRBV5-1
d_call: TRBD1
clone_size: .
j_call: TRBJ2-3
cdr3_aa: CASSLTGAPTDTQYF
cdr3_nt: TGCGCCAGCAGCTTGACAGGGGCCCCCACAGATACGCAGTATTTT

v_call: TRBV5-1
d_call: TRBD1
clone_size: few
j_call: TRBJ2-3
cdr3_aa: CASSRDRVTDTQYF
cdr3_nt: TGCGCCAGCAGCCGGGACAGGGTCACAGATACGCAGTATTTT

v_call: TRBV11-2
d_call: .
clone_size: .
j_call: TRBJ2-1
cdr3_aa: CASSLNPGGRYNEQFF
cdr3_nt: TGTGCCAGCAGCTTAAATCCCGGGGGGCGATACAATGAGCAGTTCTTC

v_call: TRBV7-8
d_call: TRBD2
clone_size: .
j_call: TRBJ2-7
cdr3_aa: CASSLIAGPSSYEQYF
cdr3_nt: TGTGCCAGCAGCTTAATAGCGGGTCCAAGCTCCTACGAGCAGTACTTC

v_call: TRBV6-5
d_call: TRBD1
clone_size: .
j_call: TRBJ1-5
cdr3_aa: CASSGTGNQPQHF
cdr3_nt: TGTGCCAGCAGCGGGACAGGGAATCAGCCCCAGCATTTT

v_call: TRBV9
d_call: TRBD2
clone_size: .
j_call: TRBJ2-1
cdr3_aa: CASSVLGLAGEQFF
cdr3_nt: TGTGCCAGCAGCGTACTAGGACTAGCGGGAGAGCAGTTCTTC

v_call: TRBV5-1
d_call: TRBD1
clone_size: once
j_call: TRBJ2-1
cdr3_aa: CASSLGTGRAFNEQFF
cdr3_nt: TGCGCCAGCAGCCTCGGGACAGGGAGGGCGTTCAATGAGCAGTTCTTC

v_call: TRBV27
d_call: .
clone_size: many
j_call: TRBJ2-6
cdr3_aa: CASSFRGSGANVLTF
cdr3_nt: TGTGCCAGCAGTTTTAGGGGCTCTGGGGCCAACGTCCTGACTTTC

v_call: TRBV6-5
d_call: .
clone_size: .
j_call: TRBJ2-4
cdr3_aa: CATTLELAKNIQYF
cdr3_nt: TGTGCCACCACGTTAGAATTAGCCAAAAACATTCAGTACTTC

v_call: TRBV6-6
d_call: TRBD1
clone_size: .
j_call: TRBJ2-5
cdr3_aa: CASRETGGETQYF
cdr3_nt: TGTGCCAGCAGAGAAACAGGGGGAGAGACCCAGTACTTC

v_call: TRBV5-1
d_call: TRBD1
clone_size: .
j_call: TRBJ2-5
cdr3_aa: CASSLVGTGDQETQYF
cdr3_nt: TGCGCCAGCAGCTTGGTTGGGACAGGCGACCAAGAGACCCAGTACTTC

v_call: TRBV19
d_call: .
clone_size: .
j_call: TRBJ2-2
cdr3_aa: CASSIELTGELFF
cdr3_nt: TGTGCCAGTAGTATAGAACTGACCGGGGAGCTGTTTTTT

v_call: TRBV5-4
d_call: TRBD1
clone_size: many
j_call: TRBJ2-2
cdr3_aa: CASSFGQGRLSGELFF
cdr3_nt: TGTGCCAGCAGCTTTGGACAGGGGCGACTATCCGGGGAGCTGTTTTTT

v_call: TRBV4-1
d_call: TRBD2
clone_size: .
j_call: TRBJ2-6
cdr3_aa: CASSHDLSGRLTGANVLTF
cdr3_nt: TGCGCCAGCAGCCATGACCTAAGCGGGAGGCTGACTGGGGCCAACGTCCTGACTTTC

v_call: TRBV5-4
d_call: TRBD2
clone_size: .
j_call: TRBJ2-7
cdr3_aa: CASSLVGSSGSHEQYF
cdr3_nt: TGTGCCAGCAGCTTGGTTGGATCTAGCGGGAGTCACGAGCAGTACTTC

v_call: TRBV3-1/TRBV3-2
d_call: TRBD2
clone_size: .
j_call: TRBJ2-7
cdr3_aa: CASSQEPAGTRVYEQYF
cdr3_nt: TGTGCCAGCAGCCAAGAGCCCGCCGGGACTAGAGTCTACGAGCAGTACTTC